This T cell receptor beta chain was found in a study of T cells in Graves' hyperthyroidism and ophthalmopathy. General study findings and limits: Blood also contained most expanded thyroid clonotypes above 0.001.

What was amplified from RNA transcripts were TCR beta CDR3 regions. A set of HTBI primers served as the primers for a first-round RT-PCR of the TCR CDR3. TCRdb recomputed calls from the multiplex PCR reads with MiXCR, one row per CDR3 protein. The table includes approximately 600,000 distinct CDR3 sequences, about 14% detected once. This clonotype was picked up a small number of times. Its target is not known. Trimming shortened V by 2 bases and J by 6 bases, and 10 bases separated the two germline ends. Germline CDR1 and CDR2: KGHSH and LQKENI. The CDR3 has 14 amino acids. Orbital computed tomography, thyroid ultrasound, serum thyroxine and TRAb, and clinical symptoms together informed the diagnoses.

The chain combines TRBV18 with TRBJ2-2; D is unclear. Input material: blood. The receptor's source is a young woman with Graves' ophthalmopathy. The CDR3 region has the DNA TGTGCCAGCTCACCAGACGCCGTTGCCGGGGAGCTGTTTTTT. It yields the protein CASSPDAVAGELFF.